The next 14 T cell receptor beta chains were all read from a single sample in a study of blood T cell repertoires in COVID-19. Sequencing was performed with immunoSEQ multiplex PCR; in TCRdb, only in-frame clones are kept and a portion is missing. The sample lists 130,000 or so clones; around 86% were seen once. Sample: peripheral blood. These receptors all come from a woman aged 45-60 years who had recovered from COVID-19.

This clone came up many times. This sequence joins TRBV11-3 and TRBJ1-1, with 8 bases lining up with TRBD1. CDR3 length equals 11 residues. Trimming at V came to 5 bases and at J to 11 bases, leaving 4 bases not matched to a gene. The germline gives CDR1 SGHNT, CDR2 YENEEA. CDR3 protein: CASSRGQVAFF. DNA of the CDR3: TGTGCCAGCAGCCGGGGACAGGTTGCTTTCTTT.

This chain connects TRBV19 to TRBJ1-2, with a tentative D call TRBD1 (5 bases). Trimming cost V 8 bases and J 1 base, with 8 bases left between them. Germline CDR1 and CDR2: LNHDA and SQIVND (reference sequence). The CDR3 contains 12 residues. The CDR3 DNA reads TGTGCCAGTGGGGCGTTTAACTATGGCTACACCTTC. Translated, it gives CASGAFNYGYTF.

This clone was counted only a few times. V is TRBV9 and J is TRBJ1-5, with no clear D. The ends were cut back, 3 bases at V and 2 bases at J, with 9 bases in the middle. Germline CDR1 SGDLS, CDR2 YYNGEE. The CDR3 is made up of 14 amino acids. CDR3 amino acids: CASSALAGNQPQHF. CDR3 coding DNA: TGTGCCAGCAGCGCCCTGGCCGGCAATCAGCCCCAGCATTTT.

The CDR3 sequence: CASSLGLGRKNSGANVLTF. For the CDR3, the DNA is TGTGCCAGCAGCTTAGGTCTGGGCAGGAAAAACTCTGGGGCCAACGTCCTGACTTTC. This chain uses TRBV7-9 with TRBJ2-6; D unclear. The CDR3 covers 19 residues. Trimming removed 1 base at V and 0 bases at J, with 16 bases between. Germline CDR1 SEHNR, CDR2 FQNEAQ (reference sequence).

The V call is TRBV6-5, the J call TRBJ2-2; perhaps TRBD1 as D (6 bases). The ends were cut back, 2 bases at V and 7 bases at J, with 14 bases in the middle. CDR3 size: 15 residues. Germline values: CDR1 MNHEY, CDR2 SVGAGI. Here the CDR3 reads CASSYLEQGNGELFF. As DNA, the CDR3 is TGTGCCAGCAGTTACCTAGAACAGGGAAACGGGGAGCTGTTTTTT.

The chain uses TRBV5-5 and TRBJ2-3; 9 nucleotides line up with TRBD1. V gave up 0 bases and J gave up 4 bases; unmatched junction bases: 6. Germline V gene sequence: CDR1 SGHKS, CDR2 YYEKEE (reference sequence). This CDR3 contains 16 residues. The DNA for the CDR3 is TGTGCCAGCAGCTTGGTACAGGGGGCAAGGGCAGATACGCAGTATTTT. Amino acid sequence: CASSLVQGARADTQYF. The variable domain in full, with the rest retrieved from reference TRBV5-5 and TRBJ2-3, is DAGVTQSPTHLIKTRGQQVTLRCSPISGHKSVSWYQQVLGQGPQFIFQYYEKEERGRGNFPDRFSARQFPNYSSELNVNALLLGDSALYLCASSLVQGARADTQYFGPGTRLTVL.

J is TRBJ1-2 and V is TRBV7-2, with 10 bases lining up with TRBD1. The CDR3 runs 13 residues. The germline V gene has CDR1 SGHTA and CDR2 FQGNSA. J gave up 8 bases and V 3 bases, and 3 bases lay outside the gene matches. The DNA of the CDR3 is TGTGCCAGCAGCTTGGGACAGGGGATGGGCTACACCTTC. Amino acids: CASSLGQGMGYTF.

The DNA for the CDR3 is TGTGCCAGTAGCTATGGGACAGGGGGAACCTACGAGCAGTACTTC. The encoded protein is CASSYGTGGTYEQYF. The chain has TRBV19 and TRBJ2-7; 11 bases agree with TRBD1. Germline trimming cut 6 bases from V and 2 bases from J; bases unmatched to any gene: 6. This CDR3 comprises 15 residues. CDR1 is LNHDA, CDR2 SQIVND, per germline (reference sequence).

This clone occurred once. The chain uses TRBV5-8 and TRBJ2-5, with TRBD2 matching 14 bases. With 4 bases clipped from V and 5 bases from J, the junction kept 10 bases outside the gene matches. The CDR3 sequence is 17 residues long. Germline loops: CDR1 SGHTS, CDR2 YDEGEE. The CDR3 coding sequence is TGTGCCAGCAGCCCGGGACTAGCGGGAGTTCTGCGGGAGACCCAGTACTTC. Translating gives CASSPGLAGVLRETQYF.

This clone was detected once. The chain carries TRBV19 and TRBJ2-2; 7 nucleotides agree with TRBD2. This CDR3 is built from 14 residues. J was trimmed by 5 bases and V by 6 bases; bases with no gene match: 6. CDR1 is LNHDA, CDR2 SQIVND, per germline (reference sequence). CDR3 loop: CASRGLGGTGELFF. DNA of the CDR3: TGTGCCAGTAGAGGACTGGGGGGGACCGGGGAGCTGTTTTTT.

The chain joins TRBV28 to TRBJ2-3, with 8 nucleotides matching TRBD2. Germline V CDR1 and CDR2: MDHEN, SYDVKM. The ends lost 8 bases at V and 2 bases at J; junction bases unmatched: 27. The CDR3 spans 21 residues. DNA of the CDR3: TGTGCCAGCCGTAGAGTCCTAGCGGGTCTTGGGGCCCGGGGCTACACAGATACGCAGTATTTT. Protein product: CASRRVLAGLGARGYTDTQYF. The complete variable domain, with remaining parts taken from reference TRBV28 and TRBJ2-3, reads DVKVTQSSRYLVKRTGEKVFLECVQDMDHENMFWYRQDPGLGLRLIYFSYDVKMKEKGDIPEGYSVSREKKERFSLILESASTNQTSMYLCASRRVLAGLGARGYTDTQYFGPGTRLTVL.

The chain joins TRBV7-8 to TRBJ2-7, with D maybe TRBD1 (6 bases). Germline CDR1 reads SGHVS; CDR2 reads FQNEAQ. V was trimmed by 2 bases and J by 0 bases, leaving 20 bases between them. The CDR3 totals 18 residues. The CDR3 spells CASSLPPYRAKGSYEQYF. CDR3 nucleotide sequence: TGTGCCAGCAGCTTACCTCCCTACAGGGCAAAGGGCTCCTACGAGCAGTACTTC.

V gene TRBV5-5 combines with J gene TRBJ1-4, with D tentatively TRBD1 (5 bases). Germline CDR1 reads SGHKS; CDR2 reads YYEKEE (reference sequence). The germline V and J ends were trimmed by 3 bases and 8 bases, with 17 bases remaining between them. CDR3 size: 15 residues. The chain's CDR3 is CASSYQLGRDEKLFF. CDR3 nucleotide sequence: TGTGCCAGCAGCTATCAGTTGGGGAGGGACGAAAAACTGTTTTTT.

The rearrangement links TRBV11-2 to TRBJ2-4; TRBD2 agrees at 7 bases. With V trimmed by 0 bases and J by 0 bases, 5 bases remained unmatched. The CDR3 is made up of 17 amino acids. The V gene's germline CDR1 is SGHAT and CDR2 FQNNGV. The CDR3 loop reads CASSLEGLAGAKNIQYF. The DNA of the CDR3 is TGTGCCAGCAGCTTAGAGGGGTTAGCGGGAGCCAAAAACATTCAGTACTTC.